This T cell receptor (beta chain) came from a study of T cells in Graves' hyperthyroidism and ophthalmopathy (dated by TCRdb to about 2019). Regarding the research as a whole: Peripheral blood samples were taken at initial diagnosis, before any treatment was given. To identify distinguishing TCR V-J signatures, a discovery cohort of 90 to 100 patients was used, comprising 40 to 45 with Graves' ophthalmopathy and around 57 with stable Graves' hyperthyroidism. Prospective prediction of ophthalmopathy was tested in an independent validation cohort consisting of about 20 hyperthyroidism patients and some 15 patients who later progressed to ophthalmopathy. The 100 discovery patients were randomly divided into training and test sets at a 7:3 ratio. In addition, the study compared T-cell repertoires in thyroid tissue and in blood from roughly 6 Graves' hyperthyroidism patients. After sampling, hyperthyroidism patients received methimazole starting at 30 mg daily, and ophthalmopathy patients received high-dose intravenous methylprednisolone. According to the paper, TCR Vbeta CDR3 sequencing was carried out on some 130 peripheral blood samples, which came from under 50 ophthalmopathy, roughly 75 hyperthyroidism and approximately 17 progressor patients. Here is what the overall study found, with its caveats: In validation, the model predicted progression to ophthalmopathy a median of 6.5 months before onset, with roughly 71% sensitivity and just under 75% specificity. A 13 V-J signature model separated ophthalmopathy from stable hyperthyroidism, with over 85% sensitivity and around 84% specificity in cross-validation and 80%/75% in testing. Sample size was not statistically predetermined, and blinding of investigators to group allocation was not performed. Most expanded thyroid clonotypes (frequency above 0.001) were also found in blood, which suggests that blood repertoires may mirror thyroid immune responses.

Stable Graves' hyperthyroidism was defined as no progression to ophthalmopathy during 18 months of follow-up. The hyperthyroidism patients were between 18 and 65 years old and newly diagnosed, with a disease duration of less than 2 months. Exclusion was applied to patients with uncontrolled infections, other autoimmune diseases, pregnancy or lactation. Diagnoses relied on clinical symptoms, serum thyroxine and TRAb, thyroid ultrasound and orbital computed tomography. PBMCs were isolated from about 9.1 ml of fresh peripheral blood by Ficoll-Paque density gradient centrifugation. Total RNA was extracted with Trizol reagent, and quality was checked on an Agilent 2100 Bioanalyzer. TCR beta CDR3 regions were amplified from RNA transcripts. The first round of RT-PCR for the TCR CDR3 was performed with the HTBI primer set and the Qiagen OneStep RT-PCR kit. Libraries were constructed in a second round of multiplex PCR, after which size selection and purification were carried out. Libraries were sequenced paired-end with 100 bp reads on an Illumina HiSeq2000. The authors processed their data as follows. SOAPnuke was used to process the raw data, throwing out any read that contained adapters or uncalled bases, had a mean Phred below 15, or lacked an exact constant-primer or identifier match. COPE v1.2.5 was used to merge high-quality paired reads, and clonotypes were defined as unique nucleotide sequences. Clonotypes were aligned to IMGT TRBV, TRBD and TRBJ reference segments using MiTCR v1.1. The analysis included only V-J combinations with a frequency above 0.0001, which together covered more than 99% of the repertoires. A TCS score was defined as the ratio of F50 (clonal expansion) to E x V (chaos), with BLOSUM62-based TCRdist applied between CDR3 peptides within each V-J. Welch's t-statistics and random forest reduced roughly 540 V-J features to 10 to 15, which were used in a naive Bayes classifier (R e1071). TCRdb reanalyzed the raw reads on its own, using fastp at Q25 for trimming and MiXCR for clone calling, and kept in-frame beta chains. Under each unique CDR3 protein, matching rows form one entry showing the most common genes and DNA. The authors' filters were not applied to this entry. The sample table shows hundreds of thousands of distinct CDR3 sequences, and 12% to 15% are seen once. More than 8.5% of the sample belongs to the ten largest clones.

The V and J ends are trimmed by 4 bases and 4 bases, leaving 13 bases between them. From a lookup of the germline V gene, CDR1 and CDR2 are SQVTM and ANQGSEA. Its CDR3 holds 14 amino acids, cysteine through phenylalanine. This entry keeps only the CDR3 DNA: 42 bases, framed from base 1. As to this clonotype: The antigen it binds to is not known. No base qualities exist here, and no much larger clone lies one base off it.

The chain is assembled from TRBV29-1 and TRBJ2-2, with TRBD2 perhaps the D gene, on 6 matching bases. This clonotype was sampled from a woman younger than 35 with Graves' hyperthyroidism. The specimen sequenced was blood. The CDR3 reads as follows: CSVGGRDGTGELFF. The nucleotides are TGCAGCGTTGGAGGGCGGGACGGCACCGGGGAGCTGTTTTTT.